These 14 T cell receptor beta chains came from one sample sequenced in a study of blood T cell repertoires in COVID-19. Assay used: immunoSEQ multiplex PCR; TCRdb lists only in-frame clones, some missing. The table records about 190,000 clones, approximately 80% of them present only once. The sequenced material came from peripheral blood. These receptors came from a man between 60 and 75 years old with acute or convalescent COVID-19.

This clone was seen more than once but under ten times. The chain joins TRBV15 to TRBJ2-5, with D perhaps matching TRBD2 (5 bases). This CDR3 comprises 13 residues. CDR1 is LNHNV and CDR2 is YYDKDF in the germline V gene (reference sequence). Between the trimmed V and J ends, which lost 3 bases and 13 bases, there was a span of 18 bases. The CDR3 protein is CATSSSDSGIVYF. CDR3 sequence (DNA): TGTGCCACCAGCAGTTCAGACTCGGGAATCGTGTACTTC.

The V call is TRBV6-1, the J call TRBJ1-2, with a possible D match to TRBD1 (5 bases). Trimming took off 3 bases at V and 5 bases at J, with 13 bases between the two ends. This CDR3 comprises 14 residues. CDR1 and CDR2 (germline): MNHNS, SASEGT. The CDR3 nucleotides are TGTGCCAGCAGTGAGGGCAGGGCTGGTTATGGCTACACCTTC. It encodes CASSEGRAGYGYTF.

This rearrangement joins TRBV9 to TRBJ2-7; 8 nucleotides agree with TRBD2. CDR3 length: 14 amino acids. V dropped 5 bases and J dropped 2; count of bases not matched to a gene: 6. Germline V gene lookup returns CDR1 SGDLS and CDR2 YYNGEE. DNA of the CDR3: TGTGCCAGCAGTCCTACTAGCGGACCCTACGAGCAGTACTTC. It specifies CASSPTSGPYEQYF. The whole variable domain, remainder taken from reference TRBV9 and TRBJ2-7, is DSGVTQTPKHLITATGQRVTLRCSPRSGDLSVYWYQQSLDQGLQFLIQYYNGEERAKGNILERFSAQQFPDLHSELNLSSLELGDSALYFCASSPTSGPYEQYFGPGTRLTVT.

This clone was seen only once. The rearrangement uses TRBV6-2 or TRBV6-3 and TRBJ1-6; D is perhaps TRBD1 (5 bases). CDR3 size: 17 residues. Germline V gene sequence: CDR1 MNHEY, CDR2 SVGEGT. V lost 2 bases, J lost 2 bases, and 13 bases lay in between. CDR3 sequence reads: CASSYGRGNTYNSPLHF. Here the CDR3 DNA reads TGTGCCAGCAGTTACGGACGGGGGAACACCTATAATTCACCCCTCCACTTT.

V and J are TRBV3-1 (or the pseudogene TRBV3-2) and TRBJ2-1; D possibly corresponds to TRBD1 (6 bases). V lost 6 bases and J lost 4, with 13 bases in between. The CDR3 is 14 amino acids. Germline loops: CDR1 LGHDT, CDR2 YNNKEL (reference sequence). CDR3: CASSTGSPYNEQFF. As DNA, the CDR3 is TGTGCCAGCAGTACAGGGAGCCCTTACAATGAGCAGTTCTTC.

CDR3 in DNA: TGTGCCATCAGGGACACTTTGAACACTGAAGCTTTCTTT. Its protein product is CAIRDTLNTEAFF. The V call is TRBV10-3, the J call TRBJ1-1, with D perhaps TRBD1 (5 bases). V was pared by 6 bases and J by 0 bases, with 8 bases between. The CDR3 extends over 13 amino acids. Germline loops: CDR1 ENHRY, CDR2 SYGVKD.

The DNA of the CDR3 is TGTGCCAGCAGGCGTACAGGAGGGGGGGCTGGGGCCAACGTCCTGACTTTC. Its translation: CASRRTGGGAGANVLTF. V is TRBV27 and J is TRBJ2-6, with D perhaps matching TRBD2 (7 bases). V was trimmed by 6 bases and J by 2 bases, leaving 17 bases between them. This CDR3 has 17 amino acids. Germline CDR1 is MNHEY and CDR2 is SMNVEV (reference sequence).

The chain recombines TRBV20-1 with TRBJ1-2; D call uncertain. CDR3 size: 11 residues. Germline V gives CDR1 DFQATT, CDR2 SNEGSKA (reference sequence). Trimming cost V 5 bases and J 7 bases, with 11 bases left between them. This CDR3 is CSAAERAGYTF. CDR3 DNA: TGCAGTGCTGCGGAGCGGGCTGGCTACACCTTC.

This chain links TRBV5-1 with TRBJ2-1; D not resolved. This CDR3 comprises 13 residues. V lost 2 bases and J 2 bases, leaving 5 bases between the germline ends. Germline CDR1 is SGHRS and CDR2 is YFSETQ. Written as DNA, the CDR3 is TGCGCCAGCAGCTTCCCTACCTACAATGAGCAGTTCTTC. It specifies CASSFPTYNEQFF.

The chain is built from TRBV3-1 (or the pseudogene TRBV3-2) and TRBJ1-6; perhaps TRBD1 as D (5 bases). Trimming left V 1 base short and J 10 bases short, with 14 bases between. The CDR3 loop spans 15 amino acids. Germline V gene data show CDR1 as LGHDT and CDR2 as YNNKEL (reference sequence). CDR3 sequence (DNA): TGTGCCAGCAGCCAAGGGTGGCAGGGTCGGTCACCCCTCCACTTT. Translated, it gives CASSQGWQGRSPLHF.

This chain links TRBV6-6 with TRBJ1-4, with D possibly matching TRBD1 (5 bases). Germline CDR1 MNHNY, CDR2 SVGAGI (reference sequence). Deletions cut 6 bases from V and 8 bases from J, with 13 bases between. The length of the CDR3 is 13 residues. CDR3 amino acids: CASRGTKGEKLFF. CDR3 sequence (DNA): TGTGCCAGCAGAGGGACTAAGGGGGAAAAACTGTTTTTT.

This clone was seen a single time. The chain links TRBV4-2 to TRBJ1-5; D may be TRBD1 (5 bases). Germline V CDR1 and CDR2: LGHNA, YNFKEQ. V was trimmed by 2 bases and J by 2 bases, leaving 10 bases between them. The CDR3 is made up of 15 amino acids. The DNA for the CDR3 is TGTGCCAGCAGCCAAAGAGGGGAGGGCAATCAGCCCCAGCATTTT. This sequence encodes CASSQRGEGNQPQHF.

This clone has just one count. The CDR3, as DNA: TGTGCCAGCAGTCACGATCGCGGGAGGGGTTTTGGCTACACCTTC. This sequence encodes CASSHDRGRGFGYTF. The V and J genes are TRBV6-2 or TRBV6-3 and TRBJ1-2, with D possibly being TRBD1 (5 bases). CDR3 length equals 15 residues. The germline V gene encodes CDR1 MNHEY and CDR2 SVGEGT. The V end lost 5 bases, the J end lost 7 bases, and 20 bases lay between the germline ends.

The chain has TRBV19 and TRBJ2-7, with D perhaps TRBD2 (5 bases). Germline-derived CDR1 and CDR2 are LNHDA and SQIVND (reference sequence). With 5 bases removed from V and 3 bases from J, the gap between germline ends came to 17 bases. The CDR3 consists of 15 residues. The CDR3 region is CASSFRALGDYEQYF. The CDR3 coding sequence is TGTGCCAGTAGTTTTCGGGCCCTCGGGGACTACGAGCAGTACTTC.